This TCR beta chain was identified in a study of T cells in Graves' hyperthyroidism and ophthalmopathy. The CDR3 sequence is 13 residues long. V was pared by 11 bases and J by 4 bases, with 17 bases between. Germline V gene data show CDR1 as MNHNS and CDR2 as SASEGT. Concerning this clonotype: As yet, its antigen is unknown.

Whole-study findings and limits: Most thyroid-expanded clonotypes above 0.001 were also found in blood.

Subjects with ophthalmopathy showed a Clinical Activity Score no lower than 3, a NOSPECS grade no lower than 4, and a duration shorter than 3 months. Amplification yielded TCR beta CDR3 regions, with RNA transcripts as the source. A set of HTBI primers served as the primers for a first-round RT-PCR of the TCR CDR3. TCRdb called the multiplex PCR reads again in MiXCR, with one record for every CDR3 protein. This table has a few hundred thousand distinct CDR3 sequences, approximately 15% appearing once. The sequencing sample was made of blood. The chain is built from TRBV6-1 and TRBJ2-5, with D maybe TRBD1 (7 bases). This TCR came from a woman aged 25 to 45 with Graves' ophthalmopathy. The CDR3 DNA follows: TGTGCCTTTAAGGGGCAGGGGGGAGAGACCCAGTACTTC. Translated: CAFKGQGGETQYF.